These T cell receptor beta chains were read from a single sample in a study of cytomegalovirus exposure and HLA in healthy donors. The repertoire was sequenced with immunoSEQ multiplex PCR; TCRdb's copy has only in-frame clones and lacks some. The sample has approximately 220,000 clones, about three quarters seen once. The specimen sequenced was PBMCs. The receptors originated from a man aged 18 to 30 in good health and CMV-seronegative. The CDR3 runs from the conserved cysteine through the conserved F or W. A D gene is named only where the DNA matches it firmly. A row's size may be missing; if present it is once, few, many or a size class.

NA	TRBV4-3	TRBJ2-1	TRBD2	TGCGCCAGCAGCCAAGATAAGACTAGCGGGGTCTATGAGCAGTTCTTC	CASSQDKTSGVYEQFF
NA	TRBV6-5	TRBJ1-6	NA	TGTGGGGCAGGCCCCAAGATGAATTCACCCCTCCACTTT	CGAGPKMNSPLHF
once	TRBV18	TRBJ2-7	NA	TGTGCCAGCTCGACGGGGGACCGATACGAGCAGTACTTC	CASSTGDRYEQYF
NA	TRBV10-1	TRBJ2-7	NA	TGCGCCAGCAGTGAGTTTAGGGGGGGGCAGTCCTACGAGCAGTACTTC	CASSEFRGGQSYEQYF
NA	TRBV30	TRBJ2-3	NA	TGTGCCTGGAGCCTGAGACAGGATGATAGGGATACGCAGTATTTT	CAWSLRQDDRDTQYF
NA	TRBV5-8	TRBJ2-7	TRBD2	TGTGCCAGCAGCTTGTGGCGGGGGGGCTACGAGCAGTACTTC	CASSLWRGGYEQYF
NA	TRBV10-3	TRBJ2-2	TRBD2	TGTGCCATCAGCCTCGGACTAGCGGGAGGAACGAACACCGGGGAGCTGTTTTTT	CAISLGLAGGTNTGELFF
NA	TRBV27	TRBJ1-2	NA	TGTGCCAGCAGTTTAACGAGAACGGGGAACTATGGCTACACCTTC	CASSLTRTGNYGYTF
NA	TRBV9	TRBJ2-1	NA	TGTGCCAGCAGCGTATCGGACAGCAATGAGCAGTTCTTC	CASSVSDSNEQFF
NA	TRBV5-4	TRBJ2-7	NA	TGTGCCAGCAGCTTGGATGCAGGGGAGTCCTACGAGCAGTACTTC	CASSLDAGESYEQYF
NA	TRBV7-2	TRBJ2-6	NA	TGTGCCAGCAGCTTAGACGGAGTTAGGGCCAACGTCCTGACTTTC	CASSLDGVRANVLTF
once	TRBV25-1	TRBJ1-5	NA	TGTGCCAGCAGTGAAGCTGGCAGGGGAAATCAGCCCCAGCATTTT	CASSEAGRGNQPQHF
NA	TRBV4-3	TRBJ2-2	TRBD2	TGCGCCAGCAGCCCCCTGACTAGCGGGAACACCGGGGAGCTGTTTTTT	CASSPLTSGNTGELFF
NA	TRBV9	TRBJ2-7	TRBD2	TGTGCCAGCAGCGTAGGAAATAGCGGGGGGTACGAGCAGTACTTC	CASSVGNSGGYEQYF
once	TRBV4-2	TRBJ1-2	NA	TGTGCCAGCAGCCAAGAAAACCAGGAGAGGGCCTATGGCTACACCTTC	CASSQENQERAYGYTF
NA	TRBV6-5	TRBJ1-5	TRBD1	TGTGCCAGCCGGACGACAGGGCCCGGTCAGCCCCAGCATTTT	CASRTTGPGQPQHF
NA	TRBV6-4	TRBJ1-2	TRBD1	TGTGCCAGCAGTGACTCGACAGGGAGCTATGGCTACACCTTC	CASSDSTGSYGYTF
NA	TRBV19	TRBJ2-3	TRBD2	TGTGCCAGTAGTATCAAACTAGCGGGAGACTCAGATACGCAGTATTTT	CASSIKLAGDSDTQYF
NA	TRBV15	TRBJ2-7	NA	TGTGCCACCAGCAGAGATCTGTCCGGACAGTCCGCGATTCTCGACGAGCAGTACTTC	CATSRDLSGQSAILDEQYF
NA	TRBV6-5	TRBJ1-1	NA	TGTGCCAGCAGTTCTCAGGGCTCTGGCACTGAAGCTTTCTTT	CASSSQGSGTEAFF
NA	TRBV12-5	TRBJ2-1	NA	TGTGCTAGTGCCCGGGAGTCCCCCTACAATGAGCAGTTCTTC	CASARESPYNEQFF
NA	TRBV9	TRBJ1-2	NA	TGTGCCAGCAGCGTAGCTTGGGAGGGGCAGCCCTCGAATGGCTACACCTTC	CASSVAWEGQPSNGYTF
NA	TRBV6-1	TRBJ2-7	TRBD1	TGTGCCAGCACCGGGGAGAGGGGGCTCTACGAGCAGTACTTC	CASTGERGLYEQYF
NA	TRBV4-3	TRBJ2-5	TRBD2	TGCGCCAGCAGCCATGAGTGGGCTAGCGGTAAAGAGACCCAGTACTTC	CASSHEWASGKETQYF
NA	TRBV4-1	TRBJ2-5	NA	TGCGCCAGCAGCCAAGATTCAGGGTATGAGACCCAGTACTTC	CASSQDSGYETQYF
NA	TRBV9	TRBJ1-2	NA	TGTGCCAGCAGCCCGGGCACACTGAGGGTGACCTATGGCTACACCTTC	CASSPGTLRVTYGYTF
NA	TRBV27	TRBJ1-5	TRBD1	TGTGCCAGCGGAGGACAGGGGCAGCCCCAGCATTTT	CASGGQGQPQHF
NA	TRBV7-2	TRBJ2-7	NA	TGTGCCAGCAGCTTTCTACCCTTCCTAAACTACGAGCAGTACTTC	CASSFLPFLNYEQYF
NA	TRBV6-4	TRBJ2-1	NA	TGTGCCAGCAGTGACTCGGCCCCCGGAACACTACATGGGCAGTTCTTC	CASSDSAPGTLHGQFF
NA	TRBV11-3	TRBJ1-3	NA	TGTGCCAGCAGCCCACGGCGAGGAACTGGAAACACCATATATTTT	CASSPRRGTGNTIYF
few	TRBV4-3	TRBJ1-4	NA	TGCGCCAGCAGCCAAGAGGGCAGGACTACTGAAAAACTGTTTTTT	CASSQEGRTTEKLFF
NA	TRBV5-5	TRBJ2-5	NA	TGTGCCAGCAGTTGGACAGAAAGACAAGAGACCCAGTACTTC	CASSWTERQETQYF
NA	TRBV9	TRBJ2-7	TRBD1	TGCGCCAGCAGCGTAGATCTAAGGACAGGGTCCTACGAGCAGTACTTC	CASSVDLRTGSYEQYF
NA	TRBV6-1	TRBJ1-5	TRBD1	TGTGCCAGCAGTCTTCAGACAGGGGGTAATCAGCCCCAGCATTTT	CASSLQTGGNQPQHF
once	TRBV30	TRBJ2-1	NA	TGTGCCTGGAGTTCGGTAGGGGACAATGAGCAGTTCTTC	CAWSSVGDNEQFF
NA	TRBV5-1	TRBJ2-7	TRBD2	TGCGCCAGCAGCTCCGGGGGGGGGTTAACCTACGAGCAGTACTTC	CASSSGGGLTYEQYF
NA	TRBV6-5	TRBJ2-7	TRBD1	TGTGCCAGCAGGCTAATAGGGACAGGGGCCTACGAGCAGTACTTC	CASRLIGTGAYEQYF
NA	TRBV27	TRBJ2-4	NA	TGTGCCAGCAGCCGGAGGGAGTTTAACAAAAACATTCAGTACTTC	CASSRREFNKNIQYF
NA	TRBV6-5	TRBJ2-1	NA	TGTGCCAGCAGTTACTTAGCCGGGAGAAACAATGAGCAGTTCTTC	CASSYLAGRNNEQFF
NA	TRBV27	TRBJ2-7	NA	TGTGCCAGCAGTGGCTCAGGTCAATCAGGGCAGTACTTC	CASSGSGQSGQYF
NA	TRBV27	TRBJ2-7	TRBD1	TGTGCCAGCAGTTTATTCCACACAGGGGTTCACGAGCAGTACTTC	CASSLFHTGVHEQYF
NA	TRBV5-4	TRBJ2-7	NA	TGTGCCAGCAGCTTCGGTGGGAAGGGGAACGAGCAGTACTTC	CASSFGGKGNEQYF
NA	TRBV9	TRBJ2-2	NA	TGTGCCAGCGCCGGGAATTTGGGCACCGGGGAGCTGTTTTTT	CASAGNLGTGELFF
once	TRBV14	TRBJ2-7	NA	TGTGCCAGCAGCCAAGGGATTTCTGGCAGGGTGACCTACGAGCAGTACTTC	CASSQGISGRVTYEQYF
NA	TRBV7-6	TRBJ1-1	NA	TGTGCCAGCAGCTCCTCGACAGACCCGAACACTGAAGCTTTCTTT	CASSSSTDPNTEAFF
NA	TRBV7-2	TRBJ2-7	NA	TGTGCCAGCAGCTTAAAGCTAGCTGGGTACGAGCAGTACTTC	CASSLKLAGYEQYF
NA	TRBV5-5	TRBJ2-5	NA	TGTGCCAGCAGCTTCGGCTCGGTAGCCGAGGAGACCCAGTACTTC	CASSFGSVAEETQYF
NA	TRBV5-4	TRBJ1-6	NA	TGTGCCAGCAGCACGGAGGGGTTAGGTAATTCACCCCTCCACTTT	CASSTEGLGNSPLHF
NA	TRBV27	TRBJ1-5	NA	TGTGCCAGCAGTTTAGTTAGGGGTGGGGGCAATCAGCCCCAGCATTTT	CASSLVRGGGNQPQHF
once	TRBV7-2	TRBJ1-2	TRBD1	TGTGCCAGCAGCTCCCCCGGGACAGACAAGGTCATCTATGGCTACACCTTC	CASSSPGTDKVIYGYTF
NA	TRBV18	TRBJ1-2	NA	TGTGCCAGCTCCCAAATTGAGTATGGCTACACCTTC	CASSQIEYGYTF
NA	TRBV6-1	TRBJ2-7	NA	TGTGCCAGCAGTGAACAGGGCTACGAGCAGTACTTC	CASSEQGYEQYF
NA	TRBV6-6	TRBJ2-7	NA	TGTGCCACCGGGTATACCTACGAGCAGTACTTC	CATGYTYEQYF
NA	TRBV27	TRBJ2-2	NA	TGTGCCAGCAGTTTGGGGGCCGCCACCATGAACCCCGGGGAGCTGTTTTTT	CASSLGAATMNPGELFF
NA	TRBV10-1	TRBJ2-3	NA	TGCGCCAGCAGTGAGCGGGCGGGCCAGAGGGATACGCAGTATTTT	CASSERAGQRDTQYF
NA	TRBV4-3	TRBJ2-5	TRBD1	TGCGCCAGCAGCCATTTCTCGACAGGGGGCCAAGAGACCCAGTACTTC	CASSHFSTGGQETQYF
NA	TRBV7-9	TRBJ2-2	NA	TGTTCCAGCAGCTTAGCCTTGGGGCGGGGCACCGGGGAGCTGTTTTTT	CSSSLALGRGTGELFF
few	TRBV27	TRBJ1-5	NA	TGTGCCAGCAGTACAGTACTCAATCAGCCCCAGCATTTT	CASSTVLNQPQHF
NA	TRBV19	TRBJ1-1	NA	TGTGCCAGTAGTATCGAGGGCTCTGAAGCTTTCTTT	CASSIEGSEAFF